This T cell receptor beta chain stems from a study of blood T cell repertoires in COVID-19. CDR3 length: 15 amino acids. Per the germline V gene, CDR1 is SGHTA and CDR2 is FQGNSA. The repertoire was sequenced with immunoSEQ multiplex PCR; TCRdb's copy has only in-frame clones and lacks some. Here the sample spans about 240,000 clones, 86% being singletons. The sequencing sample was made of peripheral blood. This TCR came from a man in his 60s with acute or convalescent COVID-19. The chain joins TRBV7-2 to TRBJ2-5; 10 positions match TRBD2. The CDR3 coding sequence is TGTGCGAATTCCAAACAAGCGGGAGGGTCTCCCCTCCAGTACTTC. Encoded protein: CANSKQAGGSPLQYF.